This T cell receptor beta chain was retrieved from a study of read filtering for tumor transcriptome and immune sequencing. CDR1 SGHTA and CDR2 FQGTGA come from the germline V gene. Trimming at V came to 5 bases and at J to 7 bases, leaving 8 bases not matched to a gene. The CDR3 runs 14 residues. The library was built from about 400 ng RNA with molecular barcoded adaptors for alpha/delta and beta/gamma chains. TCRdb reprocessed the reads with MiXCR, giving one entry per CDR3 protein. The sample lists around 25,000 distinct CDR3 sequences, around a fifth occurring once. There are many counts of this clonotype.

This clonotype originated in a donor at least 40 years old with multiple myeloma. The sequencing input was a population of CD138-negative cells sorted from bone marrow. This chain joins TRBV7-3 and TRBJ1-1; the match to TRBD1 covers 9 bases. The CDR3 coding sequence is TGTGCCAGCAGCCTACGGACAGGGGCGCGTGAAGCTTTCTTT. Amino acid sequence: CASSLRTGAREAFF.